The rows below give T cell receptor beta chains drawn from one sample of a study of T cells after yellow fever vaccination. TCRdb called the 5' RACE reads again in MiXCR, with one record for every CDR3 protein. The sample contains about 13,000 distinct CDR3 sequences, nearly 5% of which appear only once. Sample: PBMCs, either bulk or a sorted T-cell subset (CD4+, CD8+, memory, or dextramer-sorted; not recorded which), taken 45 days after the yellow fever booster vaccination. Source of these receptors: a man aged 25-45 years who received the YFV17D yellow fever vaccine. Both conserved end residues are trimmed from each CDR3. Fields, in order: J gene, V gene, CDR3 protein.

j_gene: TRBJ1-1
v_gene: TRBV19
CDR3aa: ASSPQGEAF

j_gene: TRBJ2-5
v_gene: TRBV5-1
CDR3aa: ASSPGIVGVAEGETQY

j_gene: TRBJ2-3
v_gene: TRBV7-6
CDR3aa: ASSLAEGTDTQY

j_gene: TRBJ2-1
v_gene: TRBV12-5
CDR3aa: ASGLIQVLGSENNEQF

j_gene: TRBJ2-1
v_gene: TRBV20-1
CDR3aa: SATGTSGRVTYNEQF

j_gene: TRBJ2-2
v_gene: TRBV20-1
CDR3aa: SAWDREHGELF

j_gene: TRBJ2-1
v_gene: TRBV15
CDR3aa: ATSRGVPGQGSPYNEQF

j_gene: TRBJ1-2
v_gene: TRBV7-9
CDR3aa: ASSRPEGHGYT

j_gene: TRBJ2-7
v_gene: TRBV6-1
CDR3aa: ASRRAGGPGDYEQY

j_gene: TRBJ2-3
v_gene: TRBV12-3/TRBV12-4
CDR3aa: AFTRPLVAGLSPDTQY

j_gene: TRBJ1-1
v_gene: TRBV29-1
CDR3aa: SVVGRGSTEAF

j_gene: TRBJ2-4
v_gene: TRBV6-4
CDR3aa: ASKQTGGITGRSKNIQY

j_gene: TRBJ2-7
v_gene: TRBV7-9
CDR3aa: ASRQGSYEQY

j_gene: TRBJ2-1
v_gene: TRBV12-3/TRBV12-4
CDR3aa: ASSGTSGYNEQF

j_gene: TRBJ2-1
v_gene: TRBV20-1
CDR3aa: SAGRSLSYNEQF

j_gene: TRBJ2-7
v_gene: TRBV5-6
CDR3aa: ASSFSYYEQY